The 28 T cell receptor beta chains presented below share a single source sample, sequenced in a study of shared clonotypes between healthy human individuals. The protocol was immunoSEQ multiplex PCR, while the TCRdb copy is restricted to in-frame clones and leaves out a portion. The sample holds 2 million to 2.5 million clones, approximately 96% seen once. Material: naive CD4+ T cells sorted from blood. Sample subset: CD45RA+ positively selected. These receptors all stem from a man aged 18 to 30 in good health.

This clone is a singleton in its sample. The chain links TRBV15 to TRBJ2-3, with 7 bases aligning to TRBD2. V lost 5 bases and J lost 3; bases outside the gene matches: 8. The CDR3 totals 15 residues. Germline V gene sequence: CDR1 LNHNV, CDR2 YYDKDF (reference sequence). In nucleotides, the CDR3 is TGTGCCACCAGCGTGGCGGGAGACGAGACAGATACGCAGTATTTT. Its protein product is CATSVAGDETDTQYF. The complete variable domain, with remaining parts taken from reference TRBV15 and TRBJ2-3, reads DAMVIQNPRYQVTQFGKPVTLSCSQTLNHNVMYWYQQKSSQAPKLLFHYYDKDFNNEADTPDNFQSRRPNTSFCFLDIRSPGLGDTAMYLCATSVAGDETDTQYFGPGTRLTVL.

The gene calls are TRBV7-3 and TRBJ2-3; tentatively, D is TRBD2 (5 bases). Germline assignment: CDR1 SGHTA and CDR2 FQGTGA. The CDR3 covers 16 residues. Trimming took off 4 bases at V and 2 bases at J, with 16 bases between the two ends. The chain's CDR3 is CASSSEGSVYTDTQYF. The CDR3 DNA reads as TGTGCCAGCAGCTCCGAGGGTAGCGTATACACAGATACGCAGTATTTT. Supplemented by reference TRBV7-3 and TRBJ2-3, the full variable domain reads GAGVSQTPSNKVTEKGKYVELRCDPISGHTALYWYRQSLGQGPEFLIYFQGTGAADDSGLPNDRFFAVRPEGSVSTLKIQRTERGDSAVYLCASSSEGSVYTDTQYFGPGTRLTVL.

This chain links TRBV30 with TRBJ1-4, with TRBD1 as a possible D gene (6 bases). V dropped 0 bases and J dropped 5 bases, with 13 bases sitting between them. The CDR3 consists of 15 residues. Germline V gene sequence: CDR1 GTSNPN, CDR2 SVGIG (reference sequence). CDR3 residues: CAWSVTGLSNEKLFF. The CDR3 DNA reads TGTGCCTGGAGTGTTACAGGGCTCTCAAATGAAAAACTGTTTTTT.

This chain uses TRBV7-2 with TRBJ2-5; D possibly corresponds to TRBD2 (6 bases). This CDR3 region has 15 residues. Germline CDR1 reads SGHTA; CDR2 reads FQGNSA. Trimming shortened V by 2 bases and J by 4 bases, and 14 bases separated the two germline ends. The CDR3 DNA sequence: TGTGCCAGCAGCTTACAAGCGGGCCATGGAGAGACCCAGTACTTC. This encodes CASSLQAGHGETQYF. Full variable domain (missing parts from reference TRBV7-2 and TRBJ2-5): GAGVSQSPSNKVTEKGKDVELRCDPISGHTALYWYRQSLGQGLEFLIYFQGNSAPDKSGLPSDRFSAERTGGSVSTLTIQRTQQEDSAVYLCASSLQAGHGETQYFGPGTRLLVL.

V is TRBV28 and J is TRBJ1-6; the D is unclear. The CDR3 runs 12 residues. Deletions cut 6 bases from V and 14 bases from J, with 14 bases between. Germline values: CDR1 MDHEN, CDR2 SYDVKM. The CDR3 loop reads CASSISEVSLHF. In nucleotides, the CDR3 is TGTGCCAGCAGCATATCGGAGGTATCCCTCCACTTT.

The rearrangement uses TRBV28 and TRBJ1-1; D perhaps matches TRBD1 (5 bases). Germline CDR1 MDHEN, CDR2 SYDVKM. Trimming stripped 6 bases from V and 1 base from J, with 12 bases between. The CDR3 is 14 residues long. CDR3 in DNA: TGTGCCAGCAGCCCCAGGGAGGCGAACACTGAAGCTTTCTTT. Translated, it gives CASSPREANTEAFF. Looking up the rest from reference TRBV28 and TRBJ1-1 gives the full variable domain: DVKVTQSSRYLVKRTGEKVFLECVQDMDHENMFWYRQDPGLGLRLIYFSYDVKMKEKGDIPEGYSVSREKKERFSLILESASTNQTSMYLCASSPREANTEAFFGQGTRLTVV.

The gene calls are TRBV7-2 and TRBJ2-6, with D unclear. The CDR3 sequence is 14 residues long. Germline V lookup: CDR1 SGHTA, CDR2 FQGNSA. V gave up 4 bases and J gave up 2 bases, with 6 bases separating them. The CDR3 protein is CASSSPPGANVLTF. CDR3 DNA sequence: TGTGCCAGCAGCTCCCCCCCTGGGGCCAACGTCCTGACTTTC.

The gene calls are TRBV19 and TRBJ1-6, with a weak D call TRBD1 (5 bases). Germline loops: CDR1 LNHDA, CDR2 SQIVND (reference sequence). This CDR3 has 14 amino acids. Trimming took 3 bases from V and 7 from J, leaving 10 bases between them. The CDR3 bases are TGTGCCAGTAGTATTGGGACCTCAAATTCACCCCTCCACTTT. This encodes CASSIGTSNSPLHF.

The chain is built from TRBV5-4 and TRBJ2-4; no clear D. The CDR3 is 14 residues long. V lost 4 bases to trimming and J lost 1 base, with 9 bases between them. Germline lookup yields CDR1 SGHNT and CDR2 YYREEE (reference sequence). The CDR3 sequence is CASSRMVAKNIQYF. The CDR3 DNA follows: TGTGCCAGCAGCCGGATGGTCGCCAAAAACATTCAGTACTTC.

This rearrangement joins TRBV11-2 to TRBJ2-7; 12 positions agree with TRBD2. Germline V gene data show CDR1 as SGHAT and CDR2 as FQNNGV. This CDR3 spans 19 amino acids. With V trimmed by 3 bases and J by 0 bases, 12 bases remained unmatched. This CDR3 reads CASSLSVGTSGFSSYEQYF. DNA of the CDR3: TGTGCCAGCAGCTTGAGCGTGGGGACTAGCGGGTTTAGCTCCTACGAGCAGTACTTC.

V gene TRBV18 combines with J gene TRBJ1-2; possibly TRBD1 for D (5 bases). The CDR3 has 14 residues. The V gene's germline CDR1 is KGHSH and CDR2 LQKENI. Between the trimmed V and J ends, which lost 3 bases and 7 bases, there was a span of 15 bases. The CDR3 DNA reads as TGTGCCAGCTCACCCGAGGGGATGAGGGCTGGCTACACCTTC. It codes for CASSPEGMRAGYTF.

The chain joins TRBV5-1 to TRBJ2-2, with D possibly matching TRBD2 (5 bases). CDR3 size: 13 residues. With 4 bases removed from V and 6 bases from J, the gap between germline ends came to 10 bases. CDR1 SGHRS and CDR2 YFSETQ come from the germline V gene. The CDR3 DNA reads TGCGCCAGCAGCAGGGTCGGGGCCGGGGAGCTGTTTTTT. Amino acids: CASSRVGAGELFF.

This rearrangement joins TRBV2 to TRBJ2-3, with 16 bases identical to TRBD2. Germline V gene data show CDR1 as SNHLY and CDR2 as FYNNEI. The CDR3 contains 18 residues. J lost 6 bases, V lost 8 bases, and 14 bases had no gene match. CDR3 sequence reads: CASWGLAGGPGGTDTQYF. For the CDR3, the DNA is TGTGCCAGCTGGGGACTAGCGGGAGGGCCGGGTGGAACGGATACGCAGTATTTT.

V gene TRBV6-6 combines with J gene TRBJ2-7; 9 bases are a match to TRBD1. The junction had 3 bases not matched to a gene; V was cut back by 4 bases and J by 2 bases. Germline values: CDR1 MNHNY, CDR2 SVGAGI (reference sequence). The CDR3 contains 14 residues. CDR3 coding DNA: TGTGCCAGCAGTTCGGGACAGGGAACCTACGAGCAGTACTTC. Protein: CASSSGQGTYEQYF.

The V gene is TRBV7-2, the J gene TRBJ2-7, with D uncertain. With 0 bases removed from V and 2 bases from J, the gap between germline ends came to 8 bases. Germline V gene data show CDR1 as SGHTA and CDR2 as FQGNSA. The CDR3 is made up of 14 amino acids. CDR3 region: CASSLAGIAYEQYF. CDR3 coding DNA: TGTGCCAGCAGCTTAGCGGGAATTGCCTACGAGCAGTACTTC.

The chain has TRBV28 and TRBJ2-7; tentatively, D is TRBD1 or TRBD2 (5 bases each). Trimming removed 9 bases from V and 1 base from J, with 10 bases in between. Germline V gene data show CDR1 as MDHEN and CDR2 as SYDVKM. CDR3 length: 12 residues. This CDR3 is CARGDRSYEQYF. The CDR3 DNA reads TGTGCCAGGGGGGACCGGTCCTACGAGCAGTACTTC.

In the case of this clone: In the same sample, other DNA sequences code for this CDR3. The chain is built from TRBV9 and TRBJ2-2, with 8 positions matching TRBD2. V was clipped by 3 bases and J by 4 bases; unmatched bases: 2. The CDR3 has 14 residues. Germline CDR1 is SGDLS and CDR2 is YYNGEE. CDR3 in amino acids: CASSGLAGTGELFF. The CDR3 region has the DNA TGTGCCAGCAGCGGCCTAGCGGGCACCGGGGAGCTGTTTTTT.

The chain combines TRBV11-2 with TRBJ1-1, with D tentatively TRBD1 (5 bases). Germline loops: CDR1 SGHAT, CDR2 FQNNGV. The CDR3 loop spans 13 amino acids. Trimming took 4 bases from V and 4 from J, leaving 10 bases between them. CDR3 loop: CASSSMGGTEAFF. The CDR3 DNA sequence: TGTGCCAGCAGCTCTATGGGGGGCACTGAAGCTTTCTTT.

The count of this clone is one. The chain joins TRBV10-3 to TRBJ2-5, with a weak D call TRBD1 (5 bases). From germline, CDR1 is ENHRY and CDR2 SYGVKD. The CDR3 is made up of 14 amino acids. With 0 bases removed from V and 6 bases from J, the gap between germline ends came to 11 bases. The CDR3 reads CAISESGREQTQYF. CDR3 nucleotides: TGTGCCATCAGTGAGTCAGGCAGGGAACAGACCCAGTACTTC.

This chain joins TRBV6-5 and TRBJ1-2; 8 bases match TRBD1. In germline, CDR1 is MNHEY, CDR2 SVGAGI. The CDR3 is 15 amino acids. V was pared by 6 bases and J by 1 base, with 7 bases of the junction left unmatched. CDR3 DNA: TGTGCCAGCAGGGGCTCAGACAGGGGTAACTATGGCTACACCTTC. Its protein product is CASRGSDRGNYGYTF.

The chain couples TRBV11-2 to TRBJ2-1; 8 bases agree with TRBD2. Germline V gene sequence: CDR1 SGHAT, CDR2 FQNNGV. The CDR3 covers 13 residues. After removal of 5 bases from V and 7 bases from J, the junction contained 4 bases not matched to a gene. The CDR3 here is CASSAGLGNEQFF. CDR3 DNA: TGTGCCAGCAGCGCGGGACTAGGTAATGAGCAGTTCTTC.

The V gene is TRBV28, the J gene TRBJ1-5, with a tentative D call TRBD1 (5 bases). The germline CDR1 and CDR2 sequences are MDHEN and SYDVKM. V lost 7 bases to trimming and J lost 10 bases, with 17 bases between them. The CDR3 has 13 residues. The CDR3 bases are TGTGCCAGCACCATGACAAGGGGTATACCCCAGCATTTT. Protein: CASTMTRGIPQHF.

The chain employs TRBV6-5 and TRBJ2-2; D ambiguous. Trimming took off 6 bases at V and 1 base at J, with 9 bases between the two ends. The CDR3 loop spans 14 amino acids. Germline V CDR1 and CDR2: MNHEY, SVGAGI. Here the CDR3 DNA reads TGTGCCAGCAGCAACTACTTGAACACCGGGGAGCTGTTTTTT. This encodes CASSNYLNTGELFF.

This chain joins TRBV9 and TRBJ2-7; no definite D call. Trimming removed 0 bases at V and 6 bases at J, with 16 bases between. The CDR3 is 15 amino acids. Germline V gene data show CDR1 as SGDLS and CDR2 as YYNGEE. CDR3 coding DNA: TGTGCCAGCAGCGTAGATGGGGATATCGGGCGCGAGCAGTACTTC. This encodes CASSVDGDIGREQYF. Variable domain in full (rest from reference TRBV9 and TRBJ2-7): DSGVTQTPKHLITATGQRVTLRCSPRSGDLSVYWYQQSLDQGLQFLIQYYNGEERAKGNILERFSAQQFPDLHSELNLSSLELGDSALYFCASSVDGDIGREQYFGPGTRLTVT.

As concerns this clone: The same CDR3 arises from other DNA sequences in this sample as well. The chain carries TRBV5-6 and TRBJ1-2, with D possibly TRBD1 on 6 matching bases. The CDR3 contains 13 residues. Germline V gives CDR1 SGHDT, CDR2 YYEEEE. Deletions cut 5 bases from V and 4 bases from J, with 12 bases between. The CDR3 DNA sequence: TGTGCCAGCAGTCCCGACAGGTCCTATGGCTACACCTTC. Protein: CASSPDRSYGYTF.

The chain recombines TRBV9 with TRBJ2-1, with 9 bases aligning to TRBD2. J lost 4 bases, V lost 1 base, and 12 bases had no gene match. Germline V gene sequence: CDR1 SGDLS, CDR2 YYNGEE. The CDR3 totals 18 residues. CDR3 coding DNA: TGTGCCAGCAGCGTATCGCAGCGGGGGGCCCGGACGTACAATGAGCAGTTCTTC. Amino acid sequence: CASSVSQRGARTYNEQFF.

In regard to this clone: Distinct nucleotide sequences in the sample also encode this CDR3. This rearrangement joins TRBV30 to TRBJ2-7; D is unclear. V was trimmed by 2 bases and J by 1 base, leaving 6 bases between them. This CDR3 is 12 amino acids long. Germline CDR1 is GTSNPN and CDR2 is SVGIG (reference sequence). The CDR3, as DNA: TGTGCCTGGAGTAAGGGTTCCTACGAGCAGTACTTC. This encodes CAWSKGSYEQYF.

V gene TRBV9 combines with J gene TRBJ2-3; the D gene is possibly TRBD1 (6 bases). V gave up 0 bases and J gave up 5 bases, with 16 bases separating them. Germline assignment: CDR1 SGDLS and CDR2 YYNGEE. This CDR3 is built from 16 residues. The CDR3 region is CASSVAGQGFQDTQYF. CDR3 bases: TGTGCCAGCAGCGTAGCGGGGCAGGGGTTTCAAGATACGCAGTATTTT.